The entry that follows covers one T cell receptor beta chain sequence. Assay used: immunoSEQ multiplex PCR; TCRdb lists only in-frame clones, some missing. The table lists about 61,000 clones, roughly three quarters of them singletons, with 7.3% in the top ten. These data are taken from a study of radiation and T cells in renal cell carcinoma. Per germline, CDR1 SEHNR and CDR2 FQNEAQ (reference sequence). The ends were cut back, 6 bases at V and 3 bases at J, with 17 bases in the middle. The CDR3 has 16 residues. Time point given: baseline pretreatment blood. The treatment: 15 Gy SBRT to primary tumor, nephrectomy 4 weeks later.

This chain connects TRBV7-9 to TRBJ2-2; possibly TRBD1 or TRBD2 for D (7 bases each). Source: blood, taken from a patient whose treatment included radiotherapy and nephrectomy. The sequence was obtained from a man in his sixties with renal cell carcinoma. This CDR3 is CASRPGTAGHTGELFF. The CDR3 DNA sequence: TGTGCCAGCAGACCCGGGACAGCGGGGCACACCGGGGAGCTGTTTTTT.